What follows is one T cell receptor beta chain and its context. Its antigen remains unknown. The source of the sample is a study of T cell responses to AZD1222 COVID-19 vaccine. Overall study: Second-dose schedules of about 4 or about 12 weeks were combined. Whole-study results and caveats: Spike-spanning, vaccine-associated CD4 TCRs were dominant at 160-218 and 743-854. Among spike-specific TCRs, nearly half reportedly target unmutated variant regions. Repertoires were collected only later (after the peak T cell response had occurred).

Libraries were prepared by immunoSEQ multiplex PCR; TCRdb keeps only in-frame clonotypes and omits some of them. The sample lists approximately 170,000 clones, over 90% occurring once. From germline, CDR1 is LGHDT and CDR2 YNNKEL (reference sequence). The CDR3 loop spans 13 amino acids. The junction had 3 bases not matched to a gene; V was cut back by 3 bases and J by 5 bases. The chain recombines TRBV3-1 (or the pseudogene TRBV3-2) with TRBJ2-7; 8 bases agree with TRBD1. The sequence derives from an adult in good health. The sample was peripheral blood, taken on day 0 of AZD1222 vaccination. CDR3 protein: CASSHQGADEQYF. CDR3 DNA: TGTGCCAGCAGCCATCAGGGGGCGGACGAGCAGTACTTC.